These 20 T cell receptor beta chains were sequenced from one sample in a study of cytomegalovirus exposure and HLA in healthy donors. The PCR used 60 Vbeta and 13 Jbeta primers. The table came from immunoSEQ multiplex PCR; TCRdb's copy has only in-frame clones and leaves some out. There are approximately 110,000 clones in the sample; around 60% occur only once, and around 4% lies in the top ten. The sample consisted of PBMCs. These receptors were obtained from a man aged 25 to 45 in good health and CMV-seropositive.

The chain carries TRBV5-1 and TRBJ2-3; D uncertain. The germline gives CDR1 SGHRS, CDR2 YFSETQ. Trimming left V 1 base short and J 0 bases short, with 6 bases between. The CDR3 runs to 14 residues. The CDR3 DNA reads TGCGCCAGCAGCTTGCTACAGAGCACAGATACGCAGTATTTT. Encoded protein: CASSLLQSTDTQYF.

This clone was detected once. The chain employs TRBV4-1 and TRBJ1-2; D is perhaps TRBD1 (6 bases). CDR1 MGHRA and CDR2 YSYEKL come from the germline V gene. The CDR3 is made up of 15 amino acids. Trimming took 0 bases from V and 4 from J, leaving 12 bases between them. CDR3 sequence (DNA): TGCGCCAGCAGCCAAGAAAGTAGGGGGGGCTATGGCTACACCTTC. The encoded protein is CASSQESRGGYGYTF.

The table lists this clone with a few counts. The V call is TRBV2, the J call TRBJ2-3, with 8 bases that match TRBD2. V trimming: 8 bases; J trimming: 5 bases; junction bases outside the gene matches: 12. The CDR3 is made up of 15 amino acids. The germline gives CDR1 SNHLY, CDR2 FYNNEI. CDR3 region: CASPGGGPFLDTQYF. The CDR3 bases are TGTGCCAGCCCGGGCGGGGGGCCCTTTCTAGATACGCAGTATTTT.

Worth noting for this clone: No conserved phenylalanine or tryptophan ends this CDR3, so it is likely a read error. The chain uses TRBV30 and TRBJ1-2, with D possibly TRBD1 on 6 matching bases. CDR1 is GTSNPN, CDR2 SVGIG, per germline (reference sequence). Trimming shortened V by 3 bases and J by 2 bases, and 10 bases separated the two germline ends. This CDR3 comprises 13 residues. The CDR3 protein is CAWRRDNNYGYTS. The CDR3 DNA reads as TGTGCCTGGAGACGGGACAACAACTATGGCTACACCTCC.

The genes are TRBV6-5 and TRBJ2-5; possible D gene TRBD2, 5 bases. The germline V and J ends were trimmed by 10 bases and 4 bases, with 16 bases remaining between them. Looked up from germline, CDR1 is MNHEY and CDR2 is SVGAGI. The CDR3 totals 13 residues. Written as DNA, the CDR3 is TGTGCCACCGGGATTCCGGGCGGAGAGACCCAGTACTTC. It specifies CATGIPGGETQYF.

V and J are TRBV5-5 and TRBJ2-7; TRBD1 agrees at 10 bases. V gave up 0 bases and J gave up 6 bases; unmatched junction bases: 6. Germline loops: CDR1 SGHKS, CDR2 YYEKEE (reference sequence). The CDR3 extends over 15 amino acids. As DNA, the CDR3 is TGTGCCAGCAGCTTGGATTGGGACAGGGGCTCCGAGCAGTACTTC. Translating it yields CASSLDWDRGSEQYF.

In this sample, this clone turned up a few times. Other nucleotide sequences from this sample produce the same CDR3. This chain joins TRBV6-4 and TRBJ2-3; possibly TRBD1 for D (5 bases). The CDR3 length is 14 residues. Trimming took 0 bases from V and 4 from J, leaving 8 bases between them. The germline CDR1 and CDR2 sequences are MRHNA and SNTAGT. CDR3 coding DNA: TGTGCCAGCAGTGACTCGTTAGGGGCAGATACGCAGTATTTT. Protein sequence: CASSDSLGADTQYF.

This clone occurred once. The chain couples TRBV2 to TRBJ1-5; the D gene is possibly TRBD1 (6 bases). This CDR3 is 13 amino acids long. V lost 7 bases to trimming and J lost 5 bases, with 12 bases between them. Germline CDR1 SNHLY, CDR2 FYNNEI. The CDR3 spells CASTQDSHQPQHF. The DNA of the CDR3 is TGTGCCAGCACCCAGGACAGTCATCAGCCCCAGCATTTT. Using reference TRBV2 and TRBJ1-5 for the parts outside the CDR3, the full variable domain is EPEVTQTPSHQVTQMGQEVILRCVPISNHLYFYWYRQILGQKVEFLVSFYNNEISEKSEIFDDQFSVERPDGSNFTLKIRSTKLEDSAMYFCASTQDSHQPQHFGDGTRLSIL.

The chain couples TRBV29-1 to TRBJ1-1; no clear D gene. Germline V CDR1 and CDR2: SQVTM, ANQGSEA. Trimming stripped 6 bases from V and 8 bases from J, with 4 bases between. The length of the CDR3 is 8 residues. CDR3 protein: CSVTEAFF. The CDR3 coding sequence is TGCAGCGTGACAGAAGCTTTCTTT.

V is TRBV19 and J is TRBJ1-2, with 7 bases aligning to TRBD1. Germline lookup yields CDR1 LNHDA and CDR2 SQIVND (reference sequence). This CDR3 contains 13 residues. The junction had 7 bases not matched to a gene; V was cut back by 5 bases and J by 7 bases. CDR3 in amino acids: CASSPRTGLGYTF. Written as DNA, the CDR3 is TGTGCCAGTAGTCCGCGGACAGGCCTTGGCTACACCTTC.

The CDR3 region has the DNA TGTGCCAGCAATAGGGGACAGATGAACACTGAAGCTTTCTTT. Protein sequence: CASNRGQMNTEAFF. The gene calls are TRBV6-1 and TRBJ1-1, with TRBD1 identical over 7 bases. The J segment lost 0 bases and the V segment lost 7 bases, leaving 5 bases of the junction unmatched. The CDR3 has 14 residues. Per the germline V gene, CDR1 is MNHNS and CDR2 is SASEGT.

The chain recombines TRBV12-5 with TRBJ2-7, with D maybe TRBD1 (5 bases). The germline V gene has CDR1 LGHNT and CDR2 FRNRAP. CDR3 size: 15 residues. V gave up 3 bases and J gave up 2 bases, with 14 bases separating them. CDR3 region: CASGFSDSPAYEQYF. CDR3 DNA sequence: TGTGCTAGTGGTTTCAGTGACAGTCCGGCCTACGAGCAGTACTTC. The full variable domain, rest sourced from reference TRBV12-5 and TRBJ2-7, is DARVTQTPRHKVTEMGQEVTMRCQPILGHNTVFWYRQTMMQGLELLAYFRNRAPLDDSGMPKDRFSAEMPDATLATLKIQPSEPRDSAVYFCASGFSDSPAYEQYFGPGTRLTVT.

DNA of the CDR3: TGCGCCAGTTCACGGGATTTCGAGCAGTACTTC. Protein product: CASSRDFEQYF. The chain carries TRBV10-1 and TRBJ2-7, with a tentative D call TRBD2 (5 bases). In germline, CDR1 is WNHNN, CDR2 SYGVQD (reference sequence). The CDR3 extends over 11 amino acids. Trimming removed 9 bases at V and 6 bases at J, with 12 bases between.

This clone was found a few times. The genes are TRBV9 and TRBJ1-3; unclear D gene. The CDR3 loop spans 16 amino acids. Trimming removed 3 bases from V and 2 bases from J, with 15 bases in between. Germline V gene lookup returns CDR1 SGDLS and CDR2 YYNGEE. The CDR3 is CASSEASSSAGNTIYF. The CDR3, as DNA: TGTGCCAGCAGCGAGGCCAGTAGCAGCGCTGGAAACACCATATATTTT.

The chain couples TRBV2 to TRBJ1-5, with 7 positions matching TRBD1. V was clipped by 6 bases and J by 5 bases; unmatched bases: 7. The CDR3 loop spans 14 amino acids. Per germline, CDR1 SNHLY and CDR2 FYNNEI. CDR3 loop: CASRRQGGDQPQHF. Here the CDR3 DNA reads TGTGCCAGCAGACGACAGGGTGGGGATCAGCCCCAGCATTTT.

V and J are TRBV25-1 and TRBJ1-4; D unresolved. Trimming removed 3 bases from V and 8 bases from J, with 10 bases in between. CDR1 and CDR2 from the germline V gene are MGHDK and SYGVNS. This CDR3 spans 13 amino acids. CDR3 bases: TGTGCCAGCAGTGATGGGTTGAGGGAAAAACTGTTTTTT. Translation: CASSDGLREKLFF.

The rearrangement joins TRBV6-5 to TRBJ1-2; a possible D gene is TRBD1 (6 bases). Germline lookup yields CDR1 MNHEY and CDR2 SVGAGI. The CDR3 loop spans 15 amino acids. Trimming pared 2 bases from V and 5 bases from J, leaving 15 bases between. The DNA for the CDR3 is TGTGCCAGCAGTTACACAATCCGGACAGCATATGGCTACACCTTC. Residues: CASSYTIRTAYGYTF.

The V gene is TRBV21-1, the J gene TRBJ1-5; the table assigns TRBD1, which was not confirmed against the DNA. TRBV21-1 is designated a pseudogene. The CDR3 runs 15 residues. As DNA, the CDR3 is TGTGCCAGCAGCAAAGGATGGACAGGCCATTTTGCCCAGCATTTT. Translating gives CASSKGWTGHFAQHF.

This chain uses TRBV4-2 with TRBJ2-3; weak D call: TRBD2 (6 bases). Per germline, CDR1 LGHNA and CDR2 YNFKEQ. The CDR3 length is 17 residues. The germline V and J ends were trimmed by 1 base and 2 bases, with 16 bases remaining between them. This chain's CDR3 is CASSQVSGGDPTDTQYF. The DNA of the CDR3 is TGTGCCAGCAGCCAAGTATCGGGCGGGGACCCCACAGATACGCAGTATTTT.

This clone was seen a single time. The chain links TRBV15 to TRBJ1-2; possible D gene TRBD1, 6 bases. CDR1 is LNHNV, CDR2 YYDKDF, per germline (reference sequence). The CDR3 consists of 13 residues. V was clipped by 4 bases and J by 3 bases, with 9 bases between them. The CDR3 loop is CATSTNRDYGYTF. DNA of the CDR3: TGTGCCACCAGCACCAACAGGGACTATGGCTACACCTTC.